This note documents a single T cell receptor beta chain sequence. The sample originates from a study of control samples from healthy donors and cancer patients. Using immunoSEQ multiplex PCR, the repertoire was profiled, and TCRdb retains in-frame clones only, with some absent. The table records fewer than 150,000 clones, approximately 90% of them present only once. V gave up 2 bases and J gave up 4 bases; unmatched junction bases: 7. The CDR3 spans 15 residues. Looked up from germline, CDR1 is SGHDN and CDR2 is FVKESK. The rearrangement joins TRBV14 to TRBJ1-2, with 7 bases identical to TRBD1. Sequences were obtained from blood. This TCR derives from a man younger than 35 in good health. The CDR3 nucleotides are TGTGCCAGCAGCCAATTACAGGGGATTACCTATGGCTACACCTTC. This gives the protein CASSQLQGITYGYTF.